This passage covers 27 T cell receptor beta chains from one sample sequenced in a study of CD8 T cells in Susac syndrome (dated by TCRdb to between 2018 and 2020). Libraries came from the immunoSEQ multiplex PCR assay. RNA was extracted using the RNeasy kit, and roughly 0.5 to 1 microgram was reverse transcribed with random hexamers. The public sequencing data were trimmed at Q25 with fastp and processed into clonotypes with MiXCR by TCRdb, which kept only in-frame beta chains. Under each unique CDR3 protein, matching rows form one entry showing the most common genes and DNA. Here the sample has a few hundred thousand distinct CDR3 sequences; about 90% occur a single time. The top ten hold about 0.13% of the sample. Sequencing was performed on CD8+ T cells from PBMCs. The origin of the receptors is a human donor with multiple sclerosis.

CDR3 sequence: CASSQQDDYGYTF. CDR3 in DNA: TGTGCCAGCAGCCAGCAGGACGACTATGGCTACACCTTC. This sequence joins TRBV7-9 and TRBJ1-2; D ambiguous. The CDR3 runs to 13 residues. Deletions cut 5 bases from V and 3 bases from J, with 10 bases between. In germline, CDR1 is SEHNR, CDR2 FQNEAQ (reference sequence).

The rearrangement uses TRBV7-6 and TRBJ2-7, with 9 bases identical to TRBD1. In germline, CDR1 is SGHVS, CDR2 FNYEAQ. The CDR3 extends over 14 amino acids. V lost 4 bases, J lost 4 bases, and 5 bases stayed unmatched. CDR3 sequence (DNA): TGTGCCAGCAGCTCCGGGACAGGGATGTACGAGCAGTACTTC. It codes for CASSSGTGMYEQYF.

This chain connects TRBV7-8 to TRBJ2-3; 8 bases are a match to TRBD1. CDR1 is SGHVS and CDR2 is FQNEAQ in the germline V gene. The CDR3 loop spans 16 amino acids. The V and J ends lost 2 bases and 3 bases, in that order; junction bases with no gene match: 7. CDR3 sequence reads: CASSLSDRAITDTQYF. Here the CDR3 DNA reads TGTGCCAGCAGCTTATCGGACAGGGCCATAACAGATACGCAGTATTTT.

The chain has TRBV5-1 and TRBJ2-7; 9 nucleotides align to TRBD1. Losses at the gene ends were 4 bases for V and 5 bases for J; bases not matched to a gene: 7. CDR3 length equals 14 residues. Germline V gene data show CDR1 as SGHRS and CDR2 as YFSETQ. The CDR3 region has the DNA TGCGCCAGCAGCATCGGGACAGGGTCGAACGAGCAGTACTTC. Translated: CASSIGTGSNEQYF.

This clonotype was detected only once. This chain uses TRBV7-9 with TRBJ1-2; D remains unclear. The CDR3 runs 13 residues. V was trimmed by 8 bases and J by 2 bases, leaving 12 bases between them. Germline V gene sequence: CDR1 SEHNR, CDR2 FQNEAQ (reference sequence). The DNA of the CDR3 is TGTGCCAGCTTTTCGGGCCTCAACTATGGCTACACCTTC. The encoded protein is CASFSGLNYGYTF. Full variable domain (rest looked up from reference TRBV7-9 and TRBJ1-2): DTGVSQNPRHKITKRGQNVTFRCDPISEHNRLYWYRQTLGQGPEFLTYFQNEAQLEKSRLLSDRFSAERPKGSFSTLEIQRTEQGDSAMYLCASFSGLNYGYTFGSGTRLTVV.

V usage is TRBV10-2 and J usage is TRBJ2-2; D ambiguous. Germline assignment: CDR1 WSHSY and CDR2 SAAADI. The CDR3 runs 14 residues. The V and J ends lost 9 bases and 2 bases respectively, with 13 bases between them. In nucleotides, the CDR3 is TGCGCCAGTTCTCCCTTCGGTAACACCGGGGAGCTGTTTTTT. It yields the protein CASSPFGNTGELFF.

The CDR3 DNA reads as TGCGCCAGCAGCCAACTCGGACTAGCGGGAGGACGAGATACGCAGTATTTT. As protein: CASSQLGLAGGRDTQYF. The rearrangement joins TRBV4-1 to TRBJ2-3; TRBD2 matches 14 bases. V gave up 2 bases and J gave up 5 bases; unmatched junction bases: 6. This CDR3 region has 17 residues. Germline V gives CDR1 MGHRA, CDR2 YSYEKL.

This clonotype was observed a single time. DNA of the CDR3: TGTGCCAGCAACCCGACTGTAGAAGCTTTCTTT. Residues: CASNPTVEAFF. The chain recombines TRBV7-9 with TRBJ1-1; D unclear. V lost 7 bases and J 8 bases, leaving 11 bases between the germline ends. This CDR3 has 11 residues. Germline V CDR1 and CDR2: SEHNR, FQNEAQ (reference sequence). The full variable domain, in which reference TRBV7-9 and TRBJ1-1 provide the parts outside the CDR3, is DTGVSQNPRHKITKRGQNVTFRCDPISEHNRLYWYRQTLGQGPEFLTYFQNEAQLEKSRLLSDRFSAERPKGSFSTLEIQRTEQGDSAMYLCASNPTVEAFFGQGTRLTVV.

The chain uses TRBV27 and TRBJ2-7; maybe TRBD1 (6 bases). This CDR3 has 13 residues. The germline V gene has CDR1 MNHEY and CDR2 SMNVEV (reference sequence). Trimming pared 5 bases from V and 5 bases from J, leaving 13 bases between. Here the CDR3 DNA reads TGTGCCAGCAGTCCTCAGGGGACCCACGAGCAGTACTTC. Protein: CASSPQGTHEQYF.

The chain has TRBV15 and TRBJ2-1; 7 bases agree with TRBD2. Germline V lookup: CDR1 LNHNV, CDR2 YYDKDF (reference sequence). The V and J ends lost 5 bases and 4 bases, in that order; junction bases with no gene match: 5. This CDR3 is built from 14 residues. The CDR3 coding sequence is TGTGCCACCAGCGTACAGCGGGAATACAATGAGCAGTTCTTC. It encodes CATSVQREYNEQFF.

The V gene is TRBV6-2 or TRBV6-3, the J gene TRBJ2-1; D is possibly TRBD1 (5 bases). The CDR3 totals 13 residues. Trimming pared 5 bases from V and 4 bases from J, leaving 9 bases between. CDR1 is MNHEY and CDR2 is SVGEGT in the germline V gene. The DNA of the CDR3 is TGTGCCAGCAGTCCGACAGAGTACAATGAGCAGTTCTTC. It translates to CASSPTEYNEQFF.

The CDR3 region has the DNA TGCAGTGCTAGAGATATTCGACACGCTCGAAACACCATATATTTT. It specifies CSARDIRHARNTIYF. The V gene is TRBV20-1, the J gene TRBJ1-3; D not resolved. Germline CDR1 reads DFQATT; CDR2 reads SNEGSKA (reference sequence). The CDR3 covers 15 residues. The germline V and J ends were trimmed by 0 bases and 5 bases, with 14 bases remaining between them.

V gene TRBV27 combines with J gene TRBJ1-5; possible D gene TRBD1, 6 bases. The germline V gene encodes CDR1 MNHEY and CDR2 SMNVEV (reference sequence). This CDR3 contains 14 residues. V was shortened by 6 bases and J by 0 bases, with 9 bases between the two germline ends. The CDR3 sequence is CASRDSDSNQPQHF. The CDR3 bases are TGTGCCAGCAGGGACAGTGATAGCAATCAGCCCCAGCATTTT.

Written as DNA, the CDR3 is TGTGCCAGCAGTTCAGGGAAGTGGAACGAAAAACTGTTTTTT. This translates into CASSSGKWNEKLFF. The chain links TRBV6-5 to TRBJ1-4; D is possibly TRBD1 (5 bases). V lost 4 bases, J lost 8 bases, and 14 bases lay in between. CDR1 is MNHEY and CDR2 is SVGAGI in the germline V gene. There are 14 residues in the CDR3.

V gene TRBV10-1 combines with J gene TRBJ2-7; 9 bases align to TRBD2. From germline, CDR1 is WNHNN and CDR2 SYGVQD (reference sequence). V shed 4 bases, J shed 7 bases, and the junction held 14 bases outside the gene matches. The CDR3 runs to 16 residues. CDR3 sequence: CASSVSVSGGPVEQYF. The DNA of the CDR3 is TGCGCCAGCAGTGTGTCGGTCAGCGGGGGGCCGGTGGAGCAGTACTTC.

V is TRBV7-9 and J is TRBJ2-5; 8 bases align to TRBD1. CDR3 length: 15 amino acids. J was trimmed by 5 bases and V by 5 bases; bases with no gene match: 10. The V gene's germline CDR1 is SEHNR and CDR2 FQNEAQ (reference sequence). The CDR3: CASSLGQGGGETQYF. The CDR3 nucleotides read TGTGCCAGCAGCCTCGGACAGGGAGGAGGGGAGACCCAGTACTTC.

The chain is built from TRBV13 and TRBJ2-5, with 9 bases matching TRBD2. This CDR3 is built from 18 residues. V lost 0 bases to trimming and J lost 5 bases; unmatched junction nucleotides: 13. Looked up from germline, CDR1 is PRHDT and CDR2 is FYEKMQ (reference sequence). CDR3 DNA sequence: TGTGCCAGCAGCTTAGGCCCCGTTAGCGGGAGTGGATTGGAGACCCAGTACTTC. Translated: CASSLGPVSGSGLETQYF.

The rearrangement links TRBV5-1 to TRBJ2-1; D perhaps matches TRBD2 (6 bases). Germline assignment: CDR1 SGHRS and CDR2 YFSETQ. The CDR3 is 16 amino acids. Trimming took 6 bases from V and 5 from J, leaving 21 bases between them. CDR3 sequence reads: CASTPEGRNRDNEQFF. In DNA form, the CDR3 reads TGCGCCAGCACCCCGGAGGGGCGGAACAGAGACAATGAGCAGTTCTTC.

The chain couples TRBV12-3 or TRBV12-4 to TRBJ2-1, with 7 nucleotides matching TRBD1. With 5 bases clipped from V and 10 bases from J, the junction kept 8 bases outside the gene matches. CDR3 size: 13 residues. The CDR3 region is CASSRRGLGEQFF. CDR3 sequence (DNA): TGTGCCAGCAGTCGCAGGGGGTTGGGGGAGCAGTTCTTC.

The chain carries TRBV5-6 and TRBJ2-3; unclear D gene. CDR3 length: 14 residues. The V gene lost 0 bases and the J gene lost 0 bases, with 5 bases spanning the gap. Per germline, CDR1 SGHDT and CDR2 YYEEEE. CDR3 sequence: CASSLVDSTDTQYF. In nucleotides, the CDR3 is TGTGCCAGCAGCTTGGTGGACAGCACAGATACGCAGTATTTT.

This chain links TRBV2 with TRBJ1-5, with D unclear. V was trimmed by 6 bases and J by 5 bases, leaving 5 bases between them. The CDR3 runs to 11 residues. Germline CDR1 reads SNHLY; CDR2 reads FYNNEI. This CDR3 reads CASSGDQPQHF. Here the CDR3 DNA reads TGTGCCAGCAGCGGGGATCAGCCCCAGCATTTT.

The chain is built from TRBV15 and TRBJ2-7; 7 nucleotides align to TRBD1. This CDR3 contains 13 residues. From germline, CDR1 is LNHNV and CDR2 YYDKDF (reference sequence). V was pared by 3 bases and J by 3 bases, with 2 bases of the junction left unmatched. In DNA form, the CDR3 reads TGTGCCACCAGCAGCACAGGGGTCTACGAGCAGTACTTC. Translation: CATSSTGVYEQYF.

This clonotype was observed once. The V gene is TRBV5-4, the J gene TRBJ2-2; 8 bases are a match to TRBD2. CDR1 is SGHNT and CDR2 is YYREEE in the germline V gene (reference sequence). There are 18 residues in the CDR3. Unmatched junction bases numbered 14, after V lost 1 base and J lost 6 bases. The CDR3 bases are TGTGCCAGCAGCTTGAGGGAACCGGGACTAGGGATACCCGGGGAGCTGTTTTTT. Its translation: CASSLREPGLGIPGELFF.

The CDR3 here is CSARDPGQGVRPYGYTF. Here the CDR3 DNA reads TGCAGTGCTAGAGATCCGGGACAGGGCGTTCGGCCCTATGGCTACACCTTC. The rearrangement joins TRBV20-1 to TRBJ1-2, with 9 bases fitting TRBD1. V lost 0 bases to trimming and J lost 4 bases; unmatched junction nucleotides: 12. The CDR3 is made up of 17 amino acids. Germline V CDR1 and CDR2: DFQATT, SNEGSKA (reference sequence).

The V gene is TRBV4-3, the J gene TRBJ1-1; 7 nucleotides align to TRBD1. After removal of 8 bases from V and 3 bases from J, the junction contained 3 bases not matched to a gene. Germline CDR1 reads LGHNA; CDR2 reads YSLEER. The CDR3 sequence is 12 residues long. The CDR3 coding sequence is TGCGCCAGCCGACAGGGAGACACTGAAGCTTTCTTT. It codes for CASRQGDTEAFF.

The gene calls are TRBV27 and TRBJ2-3; 8 bases agree with TRBD2. Germline V lookup: CDR1 MNHEY, CDR2 SMNVEV (reference sequence). V gave up 7 bases and J gave up 6 bases; unmatched junction bases: 9. The CDR3 consists of 14 residues. The CDR3, as DNA: TGTGCCAGCACGAGGCGGGAGGTGGGTGATACGCAGTATTTT. This gives the protein CASTRREVGDTQYF.

The rearrangement joins TRBV25-1 to TRBJ1-1; D ambiguous. CDR1 and CDR2 from the germline V gene are MGHDK and SYGVNS. The CDR3 consists of 13 residues. V lost 4 bases to trimming and J lost 6 bases, with 12 bases between them. CDR3 in amino acids: CASSVGLGAEAFF. For the CDR3, the DNA is TGTGCCAGCAGTGTCGGCCTTGGGGCTGAAGCTTTCTTT.